These 7 T cell receptor beta chains share one sample of origin, sequenced in a study of T cells after yellow fever vaccination. One entry per CDR3 protein, called by TCRdb with MiXCR from the 5' RACE reads. The table lists about 340,000 distinct CDR3 sequences, about 4% of them singletons. This specimen was PBMCs, taken 5 days after the yellow fever booster vaccination. The receptors were sampled from a man between 18 and 35 years old who received the YFV17D yellow fever vaccine.

This clonotype was observed at least ten times. The J gene is TRBJ2-2, the V gene TRBV5-5; TRBD2 aligns across 15 bases. Germline V gene data show CDR1 as SGHKS and CDR2 as YYEKEE (reference sequence). This CDR3 has 19 amino acids. J was trimmed by 6 bases and V by 1 base; bases with no gene match: 10. The chain's CDR3 is CASSLLPLGTSGGPGELFF. Written as DNA, the CDR3 is TGTGCCAGCAGCTTGTTGCCCCTGGGGACTAGCGGGGGGCCCGGGGAGCTGTTTTTT.

The chain uses TRBV7-2 and TRBJ1-1; no clear D. The CDR3 extends over 14 amino acids. Germline V gene sequence: CDR1 SGHTA, CDR2 FQGNSA. Trimming left V 4 bases short and J 3 bases short, with 12 bases between. CDR3 amino acids: CASSSWRPDTEAFF. In DNA, the CDR3 is TGTGCCAGCAGCTCATGGCGTCCCGACACTGAAGCTTTCTTT.

There are many counts of this clonotype. J is TRBJ2-2 and V is TRBV6-5; perhaps TRBD1 as D (6 bases). The CDR3 length is 14 residues. Germline CDR1 reads MNHEY; CDR2 reads SVGAGI. V was shortened by 7 bases and J by 4 bases, with 13 bases between the two germline ends. In DNA form, the CDR3 reads TGTGCCAGCACAAGGACAGCGACCACCGGGGAGCTGTTTTTT. It yields the protein CASTRTATTGELFF.

The chain joins TRBV5-1 to TRBJ1-2, with D perhaps TRBD1 (5 bases). There are 15 residues in the CDR3. Trimming removed 0 bases from V and 8 bases from J, with 17 bases in between. CDR1 is SGHRS and CDR2 is YFSETQ in the germline V gene. The CDR3 sequence: CASSLAFAGQGGYTF. The DNA for the CDR3 is TGCGCCAGCAGCTTGGCATTCGCGGGGCAGGGAGGCTACACCTTC.

This clonotype was detected many times. This chain uses TRBV6-6 with TRBJ1-3; D unresolved. There are 14 residues in the CDR3. With 7 bases removed from V and 0 bases from J, the gap between germline ends came to 10 bases. Germline V gene data show CDR1 as MNHNY and CDR2 as SVGAGI (reference sequence). The CDR3 reads CASIPLSSGNTIYF. The CDR3 DNA is TGTGCCAGCATTCCTCTAAGCTCTGGAAACACCATATATTTT.

The genes are TRBV28 and TRBJ1-1, with 9 bases fitting TRBD1. The V segment lost 3 bases and the J segment 12 bases; nucleotides outside the gene matches: 8. CDR1 and CDR2 (germline): MDHEN, SYDVKM. The CDR3 spans 13 residues. The chain's CDR3 is CASSLRQGVETFF. The DNA for the CDR3 is TGTGCCAGCAGTTTGCGACAGGGGGTTGAGACTTTCTTT.

This clonotype was observed at least ten times. The chain is built from TRBV4-2 and TRBJ2-7, with 8 bases that match TRBD2. This CDR3 has 13 amino acids. CDR1 and CDR2 from the germline V gene are LGHNA and YNFKEQ. The junction had 6 bases not matched to a gene; V was cut back by 8 bases and J by 3 bases. This CDR3 reads CASGAGDVYEQYF. The CDR3 DNA is TGTGCCAGCGGAGCGGGGGATGTCTACGAGCAGTACTTC.